This passage covers 22 T cell receptor beta chains from one sample sequenced in a study of blood T cell repertoires in COVID-19. Libraries were prepared by immunoSEQ multiplex PCR; TCRdb keeps only in-frame clonotypes and omits some of them. The sample includes some 250,000 clones, about 90% of them seen just once. The specimen sequenced was peripheral blood. These receptors all come from a woman under 40 with COVID-19, enrolled during active disease.

The rearrangement links TRBV7-6 to TRBJ1-1; 11 nucleotides agree with TRBD1. This CDR3 comprises 18 residues. Germline CDR1 reads SGHVS; CDR2 reads FNYEAQ. V lost 5 bases and J lost 4; bases outside the gene matches: 15. The CDR3: CASSDPTGTGGVGTEAFF. The CDR3 DNA reads TGTGCCAGCAGCGACCCCACCGGGACAGGGGGGGTGGGCACTGAAGCTTTCTTT.

This chain connects TRBV5-1 to TRBJ1-3; possibly TRBD1 for D (5 bases). Germline V gives CDR1 SGHRS, CDR2 YFSETQ. The CDR3 is 14 residues long. V lost 3 bases, J lost 2 bases, and 9 bases lay in between. This chain's CDR3 is CASSSTGPGNTIYF. In DNA, the CDR3 is TGCGCCAGCAGCTCTACAGGTCCTGGAAACACCATATATTTT.

The rearrangement links TRBV7-6 to TRBJ2-5, with D possibly TRBD2 on 6 matching bases. The CDR3 loop spans 15 amino acids. Germline loops: CDR1 SGHVS, CDR2 FNYEAQ. The ends were cut back, 0 bases at V and 1 base at J, with 9 bases in the middle. The CDR3 region is CASSLAVGGQETQYF. The DNA of the CDR3 is TGTGCCAGCAGCTTAGCTGTGGGAGGCCAAGAGACCCAGTACTTC.

Only a few counts were recorded for this clone. The chain combines TRBV18 with TRBJ2-1, with TRBD1 matching over 10 bases. With V trimmed by 2 bases and J by 9 bases, 10 bases remained unmatched. Germline loops: CDR1 KGHSH, CDR2 LQKENI. This CDR3 spans 16 amino acids. Here the CDR3 reads CASSPVRDRGAGEQFF. The DNA for the CDR3 is TGTGCCAGCTCACCAGTCCGGGACAGGGGAGCGGGTGAGCAGTTCTTC.

The V and J genes are TRBV4-1 and TRBJ2-7; D not certain. The germline CDR1 and CDR2 sequences are MGHRA and YSYEKL. The germline V and J ends were trimmed by 1 base and 4 bases, with 20 bases remaining between them. This CDR3 contains 17 residues. DNA for the CDR3: TGCGCCAGCAGCCAAGCCCCTCAAGCGCTGGAACTTTACGAGCAGTACTTC. Its translation: CASSQAPQALELYEQYF.

The chain is built from TRBV9 and TRBJ1-1; D call uncertain. Trimming stripped 4 bases from V and 6 bases from J, with 10 bases between. Germline values: CDR1 SGDLS, CDR2 YYNGEE. The CDR3 spans 12 residues. The CDR3, as DNA: TGTGCCAGCAGCCCAGACACGCCTGAAGCTTTCTTT. This encodes CASSPDTPEAFF.

The V call is TRBV19, the J call TRBJ2-5; 9 bases are a match to TRBD2. The CDR3 is 13 amino acids. With V trimmed by 3 bases and J by 4 bases, 0 bases remained unmatched. CDR1 and CDR2 from the germline V gene are LNHDA and SQIVND (reference sequence). Here the CDR3 reads CASSMTSGETQYF. The CDR3 nucleotides read TGTGCCAGTAGTATGACTAGCGGAGAGACCCAGTACTTC.

The V and J genes are TRBV6-5 and TRBJ1-2; a weak D match, TRBD1 (6 bases). The CDR3 sequence is 15 residues long. CDR1 and CDR2 (germline): MNHEY, SVGAGI. Trimming removed 7 bases at V and 2 bases at J, with 17 bases between. CDR3 in DNA: TGTGCCAGCAATCGAGTCTACAGGGAGAACTATGGCTACACCTTC. Its protein is CASNRVYRENYGYTF.

The chain links TRBV4-2 to TRBJ2-3; TRBD2 aligns across 9 bases. V dropped 7 bases and J dropped 2; count of bases not matched to a gene: 4. Per germline, CDR1 LGHNA and CDR2 YNFKEQ. The CDR3 spans 14 residues. In nucleotides, the CDR3 is TGTGCCAGCAATCTAGCGGGGACCACAGATACGCAGTATTTT. Protein sequence: CASNLAGTTDTQYF.

This chain connects TRBV5-5 to TRBJ1-1; 10 bases fit TRBD1. Germline V gene data show CDR1 as SGHKS and CDR2 as YYEKEE (reference sequence). V was clipped by 4 bases and J by 5 bases; unmatched bases: 8. The CDR3 is 15 residues long. The CDR3, as DNA: TGTGCCAGCAGCAAAAGACAGGGGGCAAGGACTGAAGCTTTCTTT. Protein sequence: CASSKRQGARTEAFF.

This chain uses TRBV20-1 with TRBJ2-7, with D perhaps TRBD2 (5 bases). The germline V gene encodes CDR1 DFQATT and CDR2 SNEGSKA (reference sequence). The CDR3 has 11 amino acids. V was pared by 5 bases and J by 3 bases, with 8 bases between. As DNA, the CDR3 is TGCAGTGCTCCCGAGGGCTACGAGCAGTACTTC. Translated: CSAPEGYEQYF.

This chain joins TRBV5-5 and TRBJ1-2, with a tentative D call TRBD1 (5 bases). CDR1 and CDR2 (germline): SGHKS, YYEKEE (reference sequence). With 3 bases removed from V and 5 bases from J, the gap between germline ends came to 23 bases. The CDR3 has 17 amino acids. The CDR3 sequence: CASSSFVFDSKTYGYTF. The CDR3, as DNA: TGTGCCAGCAGCTCGTTTGTCTTCGACAGCAAGACTTATGGCTACACCTTC.

This chain joins TRBV2 and TRBJ2-1; 8 bases line up with TRBD1. V shed 5 bases and J 2 bases; nucleotides not matched to a gene: 2. Germline assignment: CDR1 SNHLY and CDR2 FYNNEI. There are 14 residues in the CDR3. This CDR3 reads CASSRTGPYNEQFF. CDR3 DNA sequence: TGTGCCAGCAGTAGGACAGGGCCCTACAATGAGCAGTTCTTC. Using reference TRBV2 and TRBJ2-1 for the parts outside the CDR3, the full variable domain is EPEVTQTPSHQVTQMGQEVILRCVPISNHLYFYWYRQILGQKVEFLVSFYNNEISEKSEIFDDQFSVERPDGSNFTLKIRSTKLEDSAMYFCASSRTGPYNEQFFGPGTRLTVL.

The chain carries TRBV29-1 and TRBJ2-3; D is perhaps TRBD2 (5 bases). Germline CDR1 is SQVTM and CDR2 is ANQGSEA. The CDR3 has 13 residues. Between the trimmed V and J ends, which lost 0 bases and 3 bases, there was a span of 7 bases. The chain's CDR3 is CSVEDPGTDTQYF. CDR3 coding DNA: TGCAGCGTTGAAGATCCGGGAACAGATACGCAGTATTTT.

J is TRBJ1-3 and V is TRBV7-9, with D uncertain. Trimming left V 0 bases short and J 4 bases short, with 10 bases between. The CDR3 is made up of 15 amino acids. Germline V gene lookup returns CDR1 SEHNR and CDR2 FQNEAQ (reference sequence). CDR3 residues: CASSLAKRGGNTIYF. The CDR3 DNA follows: TGTGCCAGCAGCTTAGCGAAGAGAGGGGGAAACACCATATATTTT.

This clone came up once. The chain links TRBV18 to TRBJ2-7; D remains unclear. Per germline, CDR1 KGHSH and CDR2 LQKENI. V was pared by 3 bases and J by 5 bases, with 14 bases between. The CDR3 is 14 residues long. CDR3 sequence: CASSPAGLADEQYF. CDR3 coding DNA: TGTGCCAGCTCACCCGCTGGGCTCGCAGACGAGCAGTACTTC. Together with reference TRBV18 and TRBJ2-7, the CDR3 gives the full variable domain: NAGVMQNPRHLVRRRGQEARLRCSPMKGHSHVYWYRQLPEEGLKFMVYLQKENIIDESGMPKERFSAEFPKEGPSILRIQQVVRGDSAAYFCASSPAGLADEQYFGPGTRLTVT.

V usage is TRBV19 and J usage is TRBJ1-3, with D unclear. From germline, CDR1 is LNHDA and CDR2 SQIVND (reference sequence). This CDR3 has 14 residues. Trimming stripped 3 bases from V and 0 bases from J, with 6 bases between. The CDR3 protein is CASSMGSSGNTIYF. CDR3 nucleotide sequence: TGTGCCAGTAGTATGGGGAGCTCTGGAAACACCATATATTTT.

The chain is built from TRBV5-1 and TRBJ2-1; 8 nucleotides align to TRBD1. V shed 3 bases, J shed 6 bases, and the junction held 5 bases outside the gene matches. Germline values: CDR1 SGHRS, CDR2 YFSETQ. The CDR3 has 14 residues. Here the CDR3 DNA reads TGCGCCAGCAGCTCTCAGGGGGCAGGCAATGAGCAGTTCTTC. Translating gives CASSSQGAGNEQFF.

J is TRBJ2-2 and V is TRBV6-5; a weak D match, TRBD1 (6 bases). V was shortened by 7 bases and J by 7 bases, with 10 bases between the two germline ends. The CDR3 sequence is 12 residues long. Germline V gene sequence: CDR1 MNHEY, CDR2 SVGAGI. The CDR3 coding sequence is TGTGCCAGCAACCCAGGGGTCGGGGAGCTGTTTTTT. Encoded protein: CASNPGVGELFF.

This clone was observed a handful of times. Its ends do not fully match the called genes, so a read error is possible. V is TRBV3-1 (or the pseudogene TRBV3-2) and J is TRBJ1-2, with D possibly being TRBD1 (5 bases). The CDR3 is made up of 15 amino acids. Germline loops: CDR1 LGHDT, CDR2 YNNKEL (reference sequence). The CDR3 DNA reads TGTGCCAGCAGCCAAGATAGGCCGGGGACGGGACTATTGATCTTC. Translation: CASSQDRPGTGLLIF.

The chain couples TRBV15 to TRBJ2-1; 7 bases are shared with TRBD1. With 0 bases clipped from V and 3 bases from J, the junction kept 5 bases outside the gene matches. The CDR3 has 16 residues. CDR1 is LNHNV, CDR2 YYDKDF, per germline (reference sequence). The CDR3 region is CATSREAYRGYNEQFF. The CDR3 DNA sequence: TGTGCCACCAGCAGAGAGGCCTACAGGGGCTACAATGAGCAGTTCTTC.

This chain connects TRBV6-1 to TRBJ1-1, with D perhaps matching TRBD1 (5 bases). Germline loops: CDR1 MNHNS, CDR2 SASEGT. This CDR3 is 13 amino acids long. Trimming took 3 bases from V and 0 from J, leaving 5 bases between them. The CDR3 bases are TGTGCCAGCAGTGAGACAGTGAACACTGAAGCTTTCTTT. This encodes CASSETVNTEAFF.